The following is a T cell receptor (beta chain) sequence with its context. Its antigen is undetermined. A single base separates this from a much larger clone, so it may be a read error. The entry originates in a study of T-cell reconstitution after alpha-beta-depleted transplantation in children. Study outcomes and limitations: Where some patients showed high TCRbeta diversity at day 60, it came from recipient T cells and thymic progenitors that had survived.

Unique molecular identifiers were incorporated into the prepared TCRbeta library. TCRdb independently ran MiXCR on the PCR reads; one entry per CDR3 protein. The data contain 550,000 to 600,000 distinct CDR3 sequences, approximately 22% of them singletons. The receptor's source is a boy under two years old who had a stem cell transplant for acute myeloid leukemia, so the T cells may come from the graft donor. The source was PBMCs, mostly from graft donor cells, collected 360 days after TCRalphabeta/CD19-depleted stem cell transplant.

The CDR3 nucleotides read TGTGCCAGCAGCCTCCGGGAGGCACAGGATCAGTACTTC. Translation gives CASSLREAQDQYF. This chain connects TRBV21-1 to TRBJ2-7; TRBD2 is taken as the D call from the table, unchecked against the DNA. TRBV21-1 is described as a pseudogene. The length of the CDR3 is 13 residues.